This T cell receptor beta chain is drawn from a study of long-term antiretroviral therapy in people with HIV. General study findings and limits: Once patients were on ART, diversity went higher but still fell short of transplant donor controls.

Running of the v3.0 immunoSEQ assay took place at survey level. Assay: immunoSEQ multiplex PCR; the TCRdb copy retains only in-frame clones and omits some. This sample has around 20,000 clones, with roughly 78% found just once. Of note for this clone: The target antigen is unknown.

Per donor, at least one pre-ART and at least two post-ART PBMC samples were obtained. The clonotype comes from a woman in her forties with HIV. The sample here was unsorted PBMCs, taken at the start of antiretroviral therapy, before treatment.

CDR3: CASSPDNEKLFF. CDR3 coding DNA: TGTGCCAGCTCACCGGATAATGAAAAACTGTTTTTT. The rearrangement links TRBV18 to TRBJ1-4; D not resolved. The germline V gene encodes CDR1 KGHSH and CDR2 LQKENI. The CDR3 is 12 amino acids. V was cut by 3 bases and J by 4 bases, with 3 bases left in between.